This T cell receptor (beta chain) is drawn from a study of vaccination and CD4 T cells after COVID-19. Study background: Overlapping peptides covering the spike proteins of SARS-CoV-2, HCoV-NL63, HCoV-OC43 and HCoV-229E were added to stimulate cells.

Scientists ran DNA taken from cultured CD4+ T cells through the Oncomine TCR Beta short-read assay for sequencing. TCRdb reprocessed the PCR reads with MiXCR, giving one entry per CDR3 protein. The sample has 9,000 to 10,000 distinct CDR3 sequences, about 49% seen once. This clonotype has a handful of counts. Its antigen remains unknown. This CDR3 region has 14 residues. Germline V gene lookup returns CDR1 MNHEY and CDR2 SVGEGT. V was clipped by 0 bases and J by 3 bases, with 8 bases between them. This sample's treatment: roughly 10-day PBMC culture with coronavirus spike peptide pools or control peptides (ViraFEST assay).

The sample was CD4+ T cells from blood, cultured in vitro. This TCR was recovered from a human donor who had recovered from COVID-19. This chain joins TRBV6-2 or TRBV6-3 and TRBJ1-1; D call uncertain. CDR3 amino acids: CASSYSFGDTEAFF. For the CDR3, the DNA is TGTGCCAGCAGTTACTCCTTCGGGGACACTGAAGCTTTCTTT.